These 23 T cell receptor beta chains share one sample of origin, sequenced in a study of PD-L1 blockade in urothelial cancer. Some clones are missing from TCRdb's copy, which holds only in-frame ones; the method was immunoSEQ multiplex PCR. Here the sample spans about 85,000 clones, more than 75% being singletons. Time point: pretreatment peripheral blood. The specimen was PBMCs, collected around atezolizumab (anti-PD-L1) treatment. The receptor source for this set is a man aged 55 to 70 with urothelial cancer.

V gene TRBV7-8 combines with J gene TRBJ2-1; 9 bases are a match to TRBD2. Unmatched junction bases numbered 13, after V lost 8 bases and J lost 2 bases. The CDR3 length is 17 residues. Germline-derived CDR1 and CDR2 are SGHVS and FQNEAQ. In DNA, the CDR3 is TGTGCCAGCTACCATAGCGGGAGTTCGAAGACCTACAATGAGCAGTTCTTC. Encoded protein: CASYHSGSSKTYNEQFF.

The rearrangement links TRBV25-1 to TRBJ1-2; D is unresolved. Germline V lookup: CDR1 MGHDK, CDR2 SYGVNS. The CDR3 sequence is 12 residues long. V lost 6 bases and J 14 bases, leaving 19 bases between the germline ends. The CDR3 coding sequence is TGTGCCAGCAGCACCTTTGACAAGCCGAAGACCTTC. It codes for CASSTFDKPKTF.

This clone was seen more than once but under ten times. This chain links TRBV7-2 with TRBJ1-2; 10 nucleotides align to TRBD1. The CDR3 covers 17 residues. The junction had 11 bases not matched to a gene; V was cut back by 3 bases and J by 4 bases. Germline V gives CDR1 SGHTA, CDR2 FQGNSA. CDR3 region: CASSFRDRGNHGYGYTF. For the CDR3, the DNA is TGTGCCAGCAGCTTCCGGGACAGGGGAAACCATGGCTATGGCTACACCTTC.

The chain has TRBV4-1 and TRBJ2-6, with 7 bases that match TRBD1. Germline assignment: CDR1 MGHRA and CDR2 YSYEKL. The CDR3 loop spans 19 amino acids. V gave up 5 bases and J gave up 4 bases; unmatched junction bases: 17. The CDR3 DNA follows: TGCGCCAGCAGCACATCCGGGACAGCGCTTTCTTACGGGGCCAACGTCCTGACTTTC. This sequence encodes CASSTSGTALSYGANVLTF.

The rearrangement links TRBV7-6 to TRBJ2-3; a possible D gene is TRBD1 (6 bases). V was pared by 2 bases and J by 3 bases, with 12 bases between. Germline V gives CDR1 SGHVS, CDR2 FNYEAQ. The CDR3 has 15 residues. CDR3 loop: CASSLRSGVTDTQYF. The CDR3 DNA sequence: TGTGCCAGCAGCTTAAGGTCAGGGGTTACAGATACGCAGTATTTT.

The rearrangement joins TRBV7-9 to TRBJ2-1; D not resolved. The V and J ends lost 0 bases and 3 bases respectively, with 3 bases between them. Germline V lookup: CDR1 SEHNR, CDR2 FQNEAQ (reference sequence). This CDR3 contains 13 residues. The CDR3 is CASSLALYNEQFF. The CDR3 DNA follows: TGTGCCAGCAGCTTAGCTCTCTACAATGAGCAGTTCTTC.

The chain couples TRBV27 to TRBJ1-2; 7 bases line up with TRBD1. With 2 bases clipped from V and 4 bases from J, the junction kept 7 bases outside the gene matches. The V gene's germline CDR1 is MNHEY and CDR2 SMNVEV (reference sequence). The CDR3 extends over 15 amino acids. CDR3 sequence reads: CASSLDRALVYGYTF. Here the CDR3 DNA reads TGTGCCAGCAGTTTAGACAGGGCCTTAGTCTATGGCTACACCTTC.

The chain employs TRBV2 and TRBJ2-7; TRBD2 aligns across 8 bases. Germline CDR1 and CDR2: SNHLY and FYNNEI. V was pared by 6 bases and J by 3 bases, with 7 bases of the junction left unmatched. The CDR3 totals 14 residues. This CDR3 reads CASRGLAGLYEQYF. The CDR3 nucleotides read TGTGCCAGCAGGGGGCTAGCGGGCCTCTACGAGCAGTACTTC. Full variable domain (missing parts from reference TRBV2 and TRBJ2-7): EPEVTQTPSHQVTQMGQEVILRCVPISNHLYFYWYRQILGQKVEFLVSFYNNEISEKSEIFDDQFSVERPDGSNFTLKIRSTKLEDSAMYFCASRGLAGLYEQYFGPGTRLTVT.

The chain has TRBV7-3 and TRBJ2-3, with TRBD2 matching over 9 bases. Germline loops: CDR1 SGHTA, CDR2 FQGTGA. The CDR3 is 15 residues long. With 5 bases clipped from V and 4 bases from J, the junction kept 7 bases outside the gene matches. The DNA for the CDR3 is TGTGCCAGCAGCCCAGCCGGGACTAGCTCAGATACGCAGTATTTT. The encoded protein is CASSPAGTSSDTQYF.

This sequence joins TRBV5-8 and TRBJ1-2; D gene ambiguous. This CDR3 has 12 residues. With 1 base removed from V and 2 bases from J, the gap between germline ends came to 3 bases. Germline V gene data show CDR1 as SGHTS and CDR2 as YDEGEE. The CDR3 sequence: CASSLLNYGYTF. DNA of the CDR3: TGTGCCAGCAGCTTGTTAAACTATGGCTACACCTTC. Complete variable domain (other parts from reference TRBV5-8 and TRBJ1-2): EAGVTQSPTHLIKTRGQQATLRCSPISGHTSVYWYQQALGLGLQFLLWYDEGEERNRGNFPPRFSGRQFPNYSSELNVNALELEDSALYLCASSLLNYGYTFGSGTRLTVV.

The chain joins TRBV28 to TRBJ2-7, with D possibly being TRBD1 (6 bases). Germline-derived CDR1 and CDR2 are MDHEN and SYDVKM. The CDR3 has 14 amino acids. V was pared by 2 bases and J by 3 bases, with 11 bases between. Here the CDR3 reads CASSLGSRGYEQYF. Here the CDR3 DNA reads TGTGCCAGCAGTTTAGGGAGCAGGGGCTACGAGCAGTACTTC.

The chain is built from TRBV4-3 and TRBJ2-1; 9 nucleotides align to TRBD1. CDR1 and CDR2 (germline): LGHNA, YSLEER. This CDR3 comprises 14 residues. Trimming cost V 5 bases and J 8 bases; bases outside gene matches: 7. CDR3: CASSSGQGGHEQFF. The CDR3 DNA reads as TGCGCCAGCAGCTCGGGACAGGGAGGCCATGAGCAGTTCTTC.

DNA for the CDR3: TGTGCCAGCAGTGAAGTGAGAGGATATGGCTACACCTTC. Translated: CASSEVRGYGYTF. This chain joins TRBV6-1 and TRBJ1-2; D remains ambiguous. The length of the CDR3 is 13 residues. The germline V gene has CDR1 MNHNS and CDR2 SASEGT. Trimming stripped 1 base from V and 5 bases from J, with 8 bases between.

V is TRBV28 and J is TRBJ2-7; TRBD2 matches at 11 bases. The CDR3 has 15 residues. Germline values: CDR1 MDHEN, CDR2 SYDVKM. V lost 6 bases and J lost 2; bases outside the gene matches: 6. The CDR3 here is CASSRIAGGPYEQYF. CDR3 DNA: TGTGCCAGCAGCCGAATAGCGGGAGGGCCCTACGAGCAGTACTTC.

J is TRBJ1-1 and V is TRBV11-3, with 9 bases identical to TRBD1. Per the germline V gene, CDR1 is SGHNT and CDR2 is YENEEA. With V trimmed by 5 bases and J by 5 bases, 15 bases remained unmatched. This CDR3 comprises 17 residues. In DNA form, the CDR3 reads TGTGCCAGCAGCGTAACAGGGGGCCCCTTCCACCTAACTGAAGCTTTCTTT. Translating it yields CASSVTGGPFHLTEAFF.

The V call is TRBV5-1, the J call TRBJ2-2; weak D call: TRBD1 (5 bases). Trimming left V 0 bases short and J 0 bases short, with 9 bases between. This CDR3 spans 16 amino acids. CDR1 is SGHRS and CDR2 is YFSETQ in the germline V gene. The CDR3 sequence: CASSLGGAANTGELFF. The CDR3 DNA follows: TGCGCCAGCAGCTTGGGTGGGGCAGCGAACACCGGGGAGCTGTTTTTT.

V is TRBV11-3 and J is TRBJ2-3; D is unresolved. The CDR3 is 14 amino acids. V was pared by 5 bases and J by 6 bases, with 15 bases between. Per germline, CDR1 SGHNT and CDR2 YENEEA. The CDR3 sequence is CASSPRSRRDTQYF. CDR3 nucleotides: TGTGCCAGCAGCCCGAGGTCCCGGCGGGATACGCAGTATTTT.

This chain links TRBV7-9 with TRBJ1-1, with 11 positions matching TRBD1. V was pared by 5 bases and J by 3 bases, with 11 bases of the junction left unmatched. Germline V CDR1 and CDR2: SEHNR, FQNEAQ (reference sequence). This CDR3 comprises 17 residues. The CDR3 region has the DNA TGTGCCAGCAGCACACCTGGACAGGGGGCGGGCTACACTGAAGCTTTCTTT. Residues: CASSTPGQGAGYTEAFF.

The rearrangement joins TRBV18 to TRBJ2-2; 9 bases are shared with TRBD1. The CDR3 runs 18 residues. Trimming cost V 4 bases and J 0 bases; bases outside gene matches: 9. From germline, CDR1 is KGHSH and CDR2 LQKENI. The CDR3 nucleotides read TGTGCCAGCTCACAAAGGCGGACAGGGGACGCGAACACCGGGGAGCTGTTTTTT. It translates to CASSQRRTGDANTGELFF.

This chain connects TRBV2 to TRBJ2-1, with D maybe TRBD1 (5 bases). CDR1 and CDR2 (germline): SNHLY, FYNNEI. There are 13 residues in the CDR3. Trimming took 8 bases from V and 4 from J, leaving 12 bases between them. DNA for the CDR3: TGTGCCAGCCAGGGTTTCGGGTACAATGAGCAGTTCTTC. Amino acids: CASQGFGYNEQFF.

Here the CDR3 reads CASSQNLRTGGIGYTF. CDR3 sequence (DNA): TGCGCCAGCAGCCAAAACCTTCGGACAGGGGGCATTGGCTACACCTTC. The chain uses TRBV4-3 and TRBJ1-2; 11 bases are a match to TRBD1. The CDR3 is 16 residues long. The V segment lost 2 bases and the J segment 7 bases; nucleotides outside the gene matches: 9. Looked up from germline, CDR1 is LGHNA and CDR2 is YSLEER.

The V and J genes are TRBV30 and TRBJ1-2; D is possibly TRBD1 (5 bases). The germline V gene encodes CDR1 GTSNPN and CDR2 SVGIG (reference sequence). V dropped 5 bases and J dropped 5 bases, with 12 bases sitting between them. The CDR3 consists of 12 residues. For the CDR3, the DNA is TGTGCCTGGGGTCAGGGATGGTATGGCTACACCTTC. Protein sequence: CAWGQGWYGYTF.

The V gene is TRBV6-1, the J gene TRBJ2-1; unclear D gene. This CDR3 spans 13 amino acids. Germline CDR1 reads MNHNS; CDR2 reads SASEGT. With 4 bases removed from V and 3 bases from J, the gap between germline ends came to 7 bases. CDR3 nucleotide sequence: TGTGCCAGCAGTGTCGCGGTCTACAATGAGCAGTTCTTC. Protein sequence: CASSVAVYNEQFF.